Sequencing of this TCR beta chain was carried out in a study of cytomegalovirus exposure and HLA in healthy donors. The PCR contained 60 Vbeta and 13 Jbeta primers. Profiling relied on immunoSEQ multiplex PCR, and the TCRdb table lists in-frame clones only, not all of them. The table has 150,000 or so clones, over 60% seen once. Unmatched junction bases numbered 9, after V lost 3 bases and J lost 3 bases. The CDR3 has 16 residues. CDR1 MDHEN and CDR2 SYDVKM come from the germline V gene. V is TRBV28 and J is TRBJ2-7, with TRBD1 identical over 9 bases. Specimen: PBMCs. The sequence derives from a female donor in good health and CMV-seronegative. The CDR3 here is CASSFPRTGVNYEQYF. CDR3 bases: TGTGCCAGCAGTTTCCCTCGGACAGGGGTGAACTACGAGCAGTACTTC.